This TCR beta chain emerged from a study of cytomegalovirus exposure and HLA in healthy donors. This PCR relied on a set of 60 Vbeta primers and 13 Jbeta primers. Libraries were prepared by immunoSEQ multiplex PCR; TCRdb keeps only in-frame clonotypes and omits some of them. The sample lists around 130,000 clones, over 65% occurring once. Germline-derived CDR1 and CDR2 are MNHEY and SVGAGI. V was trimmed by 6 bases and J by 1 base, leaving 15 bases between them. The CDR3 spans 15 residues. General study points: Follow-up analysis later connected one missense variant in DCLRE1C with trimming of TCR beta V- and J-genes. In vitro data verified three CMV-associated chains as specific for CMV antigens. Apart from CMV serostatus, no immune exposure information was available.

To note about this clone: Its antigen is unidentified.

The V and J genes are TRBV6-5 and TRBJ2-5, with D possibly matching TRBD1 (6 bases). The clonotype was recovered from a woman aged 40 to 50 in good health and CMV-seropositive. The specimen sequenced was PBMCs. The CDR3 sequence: CASSARDTPQETQYF. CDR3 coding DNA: TGTGCCAGCAGCGCCAGGGACACCCCCCAAGAGACCCAGTACTTC.